This entry concerns a single TCR beta chain. The table came from immunoSEQ multiplex PCR; TCRdb's copy has only in-frame clones and leaves some out. The table lists 35,000 to 50,000 clones, about nine tenths of them singletons. The sample is drawn from a study of blood T cell repertoires in COVID-19. Study-level background: Acute and convalescent COVID-19 specimens originated in the United States, Italy and Spain.

CDR1 MGHRA and CDR2 YSYEKL come from the germline V gene. CDR3 length: 16 residues. Trimming removed 8 bases from V and 4 bases from J; junction bases left unmatched: 12. This clonotype originated in a man between 65 and 85 years old with active COVID-19. This sequence joins TRBV4-1 and TRBJ2-2; 8 bases agree with TRBD1. The sample was peripheral blood. The CDR3 nucleotides are TGCGCCAGCGCCTTTGGACAGGGACGGGTCACCGGGGAGCTGTTTTTT. It is translated as CASAFGQGRVTGELFF.